The rows below give T cell receptor beta chains drawn from one sample of a study of blood T cells in healthy people across ages. From the 5' RACE reads, TCRdb called clonotypes with MiXCR, one entry per CDR3 protein. The table includes about 500,000 distinct CDR3 sequences, around 24% detected once. These data were likewise used in another study, on T cells of mothers and their children.

The specimen sequenced was blood. Receptors originate from a boy between 10 and 17 years old in good health. Both conserved end residues are part of each CDR3. Fields, in order: D gene, clone size, V gene, J gene, CDR3 protein, CDR3 DNA. A D gene is named only where the DNA matches it firmly. Clone size is given for some rows only: seen once, a few or many times, or a class if the clone is expanded.

D gene: NA
clone size: few
V gene: TRBV28
J gene: TRBJ2-5
CDR3 protein: CASSLYTGRETQYF
CDR3 DNA: TGTGCCAGCAGTTTATATACAGGTCGGGAGACCCAGTACTTC

D gene: NA
clone size: few
V gene: TRBV28
J gene: TRBJ2-7
CDR3 protein: CASSSPLRQYF
CDR3 DNA: TGTGCCAGCAGTTCCCCTCTCCGTCAGTACTTC

D gene: TRBD1
clone size: few
V gene: TRBV29-1
J gene: TRBJ2-7
CDR3 protein: CSVLGQGHEQYF
CDR3 DNA: TGCAGCGTTTTGGGACAGGGCCACGAGCAGTACTTC

D gene: NA
clone size: NA
V gene: TRBV29-1
J gene: TRBJ2-7
CDR3 protein: CSVGGRFYEQYF
CDR3 DNA: TGCAGCGTTGGGGGGCGTTTCTACGAGCAGTACTTC

D gene: TRBD1
clone size: few
V gene: TRBV4-1
J gene: TRBJ2-1
CDR3 protein: CASSQDDRGLGEQFF
CDR3 DNA: TGCGCCAGCAGCCAAGATGACAGGGGGTTGGGTGAGCAGTTCTTC

D gene: TRBD1
clone size: NA
V gene: TRBV15
J gene: TRBJ1-4
CDR3 protein: CAVAGTGGTEKLFF
CDR3 DNA: TGTGCCGTTGCAGGGACAGGGGGCACTGAAAAACTGTTTTTT

D gene: NA
clone size: few
V gene: TRBV29-1
J gene: TRBJ2-6
CDR3 protein: CSVVQTTSGANVLTF
CDR3 DNA: TGCAGCGTTGTACAGACGACCTCTGGGGCCAACGTCCTGACTTTC

D gene: TRBD2
clone size: NA
V gene: TRBV7-2
J gene: TRBJ2-1
CDR3 protein: CASSLYPGGSYNEQFF
CDR3 DNA: TGTGCCAGCAGCTTATACCCGGGGGGCTCCTACAATGAGCAGTTCTTC

D gene: NA
clone size: NA
V gene: TRBV20-1
J gene: TRBJ1-1
CDR3 protein: CSARGAYRAEGWNTEAFF
CDR3 DNA: TGCAGTGCTAGAGGCGCATACCGGGCCGAGGGTTGGAACACTGAAGCTTTCTTT

D gene: NA
clone size: NA
V gene: TRBV5-8
J gene: TRBJ2-4
CDR3 protein: CAPTRASAIRQYF
CDR3 DNA: TGTGCCCCGACCCGGGCTAGCGCGATTCGTCAGTACTTC